A selection of T cell receptor beta chains follows, all from one sample in a study of T cell changes during pregnancy in multiple sclerosis. Generated by immunoSEQ multiplex PCR, the TCRdb table keeps only in-frame clones and is missing some. The data show more than 70,000 clones, less than 95% seen once. The source material was peripheral blood, sampled before pregnancy. All receptors derive from a female donor with multiple sclerosis, enrolled in a pregnancy study. Both conserved end residues are trimmed from each CDR3. The D gene is left open where the match is weak. Part of the rows lack a size; the others show once, few, many or a class for expanded clones.

j_call v_call d_call clone_size cdr3_aa
TRBJ1-6 TRBV2 TRBD1 once ASSPLTGKNSPLH
TRBJ1-1 TRBV6-4 NA NA ASSSLRTEAF
TRBJ2-7 TRBV14 NA NA ASSQQGRSYEQY
TRBJ2-7 TRBV7-2 TRBD2 NA ASSLGQGTRGNYEQY
TRBJ1-1 TRBV11-1 TRBD1 NA ASSLGQGVNTEAF
TRBJ2-2 TRBV7-9 NA once ASSFYSGQKANTGELF
TRBJ1-6 TRBV18 NA NA ASSHRDTNSPLH
TRBJ1-6 TRBV6-5 TRBD1 NA ASSFVGTGFNSPLH
TRBJ2-7 TRBV6-5 NA NA ASRKTGYEQY
TRBJ2-5 TRBV25-1 NA NA ASLPSGQETQY
TRBJ2-7 TRBV11-2 NA once ASSLRDEQY
TRBJ2-1 TRBV7-2 TRBD2 NA ASSYRLAGTQSSYNEQF
TRBJ2-5 TRBV10-3 NA NA AISRTGQETQY
TRBJ2-5 TRBV6-1 TRBD1 once ASSEGADMETQY
TRBJ2-1 TRBV4-3 NA NA ASSQDRRDYNEQF
TRBJ1-5 TRBV19 TRBD1 NA ASRTQGASNQPQH
TRBJ2-3 TRBV7-2 TRBD2 NA ASSLELAGGTRDTQY
TRBJ2-5 TRBV6-6 NA NA ASSYSAGLQETQY
TRBJ1-5 TRBV19 NA NA ASSLTDYSNQPQH
TRBJ1-1 TRBV11-2 NA once ASSLRGMNRRSLFTEAF
TRBJ1-1 TRBV19 TRBD1 NA ASSPRRTGSTEAF
TRBJ1-1 TRBV6-6 NA NA ASSYRGGNTEAF
TRBJ2-7 TRBV7-2 NA NA ASHRAGRGYEQY
TRBJ2-7 TRBV7-9 NA few ASSLVTGLGTYEQY
TRBJ1-1 TRBV6-5 NA NA ASSYRTPNTEAF
TRBJ2-5 TRBV5-1 TRBD1 NA ASSLETGGQETQY
TRBJ2-5 TRBV19 TRBD2 NA ASSPGLAKETQY